The 6 T cell receptor beta chains below were found in one sample sequenced in a study of shared clonotypes between healthy human individuals. Using immunoSEQ multiplex PCR, the repertoire was profiled, and TCRdb retains in-frame clones only, with some absent. The data show 600,000 to 800,000 clones, just under 75% seen once. The sequencing input was memory CD4+ T cells sorted from blood. Sample subset: CD45RA-negative fraction. The receptors originated from a woman aged 25 to 39 in good health.

In its sample, this clone was seen a few times. This sequence joins TRBV5-8 and TRBJ2-5; D is unresolved. The V end lost 4 bases, the J end lost 2 bases, and 9 bases lay between the germline ends. This CDR3 contains 13 residues. Looked up from germline, CDR1 is SGHTS and CDR2 is YDEGEE. CDR3 loop: CASSRMAQETQYF. CDR3 nucleotides: TGTGCCAGCAGCCGAATGGCACAAGAGACCCAGTACTTC.

This clone came up a few times. V gene TRBV19 combines with J gene TRBJ1-2, with 7 bases that match TRBD1. CDR1 and CDR2 from the germline V gene are LNHDA and SQIVND (reference sequence). Trimming took 5 bases from V and 7 from J; bases not matched to a gene: 10. The CDR3 length is 14 residues. The CDR3 loop is CASSPQKGASGYTF. CDR3 nucleotide sequence: TGTGCCAGTAGTCCACAGAAGGGGGCCAGTGGCTACACCTTC.

This clone was recorded at least ten times. This chain uses TRBV6-5 with TRBJ1-1; D might be TRBD1 (5 bases). CDR1 is MNHEY, CDR2 SVGAGI, per germline. CDR3 length: 14 residues. Trimming pared 5 bases from V and 2 bases from J, leaving 12 bases between. CDR3 protein: CASSAGPYNTEAFF. The CDR3 bases are TGTGCCAGCAGTGCGGGACCCTACAACACTGAAGCTTTCTTT.

This clone was counted a few times. This sequence joins TRBV7-8 and TRBJ1-2, with no clear D. CDR3 length equals 13 residues. CDR1 and CDR2 from the germline V gene are SGHVS and FQNEAQ. Trimming removed 0 bases from V and 7 bases from J, with 9 bases in between. This CDR3 is CASSLANSRGYTF. Here the CDR3 DNA reads TGTGCCAGCAGCTTAGCGAACTCTCGTGGCTACACCTTC.

This clone was recorded only once. The V call is TRBV23-1, the J call TRBJ1-4; possibly TRBD1 for D (5 bases). TRBV23-1 has ORF status, its function being uncertain. V was clipped by 6 bases and J by 11 bases, with 28 bases between them. The CDR3 is 17 amino acids. The CDR3 here is CASSPPRGTGYRTKLFF. CDR3 nucleotides: TGCGCCAGCAGCCCTCCGCGTGGGACGGGCTACCGGACCAAACTGTTTTTT.

This sequence joins TRBV28 and TRBJ1-2, with 9 bases aligning to TRBD1. V trimming: 6 bases; J trimming: 7 bases; junction bases outside the gene matches: 6. Germline-derived CDR1 and CDR2 are MDHEN and SYDVKM. The CDR3 contains 13 residues. DNA of the CDR3: TGTGCCAGCAGGCCCGGGACAGGGTTTGGCTACACCTTC. Residues: CASRPGTGFGYTF.